This T cell receptor (beta chain) is from a study of T cells in Graves' hyperthyroidism and ophthalmopathy. Broader study findings: Blood also showed most of the thyroid clonotypes that were expanded above 0.001. Through a model of 13 V-J features, ophthalmopathy was separated from stable hyperthyroidism.

CDR1 and CDR2 from the germline V gene are LNHDA and SQIVND (reference sequence). This CDR3 comprises 15 residues. The V end lost 0 bases, the J end lost 7 bases, and 13 bases lay between the germline ends. This clonotype has just a few counts. The target antigen is unknown. With duration under 3 months, ophthalmopathy was active: Clinical Activity Score at least 3, NOSPECS at least 4. RNA transcripts provided the source from which TCR beta CDR3 regions were amplified. In the first-round RT-PCR of the TCR CDR3, the HTBI primer set was used. TCRdb analysed the multiplex PCR reads with MiXCR anew, one entry per CDR3 protein. The sample has around 600,000 distinct CDR3 sequences; more than 14% are singletons.

V usage is TRBV19 and J usage is TRBJ1-5; tentatively, D is TRBD1 (5 bases). This TCR was recovered from a woman aged 45 to 65 with Graves' ophthalmopathy. The sample was blood. The CDR3 DNA reads as TGTGCCAGTAGTATAGATCACGGGGGGTTACAGCCCCAGCATTTT. Protein product: CASSIDHGGLQPQHF.